These 29 T cell receptor beta chains were all obtained from the same sample, sequenced in a study of cytomegalovirus exposure and HLA in healthy donors. PCR primers comprised 60 Vbeta and 13 Jbeta primers. The assay was immunoSEQ multiplex PCR, and TCRdb's table has in-frame clones only and misses some. Of more than 110,000 clones in the sample, approximately 63% were seen once. Sequencing was performed on PBMCs. These receptors came from a woman aged 60-70 years in good health and CMV-seropositive.

The chain couples TRBV29-1 to TRBJ2-5; 9 bases are a match to TRBD1. This CDR3 region has 13 residues. The germline CDR1 and CDR2 sequences are SQVTM and ANQGSEA. The ends lost 7 bases at V and 5 bases at J; junction bases unmatched: 8. The CDR3 DNA follows: TGCAGCGCACGGACAGGGGTAGTTGAGACCCAGTACTTC. Translated: CSARTGVVETQYF.

The chain links TRBV25-1 to TRBJ2-5; TRBD2 is a possible D gene (5 bases). V was pared by 5 bases and J by 8 bases, with 15 bases between. The CDR3 sequence is 13 residues long. Germline V gene sequence: CDR1 MGHDK, CDR2 SYGVNS. This chain's CDR3 is CASSSREFSTQYF. Written as DNA, the CDR3 is TGTGCCAGCAGTTCCCGGGAATTCTCAACCCAGTACTTC.

The rearrangement links TRBV13 to TRBJ2-3, with 8 bases that match TRBD2. The junction had 15 bases not matched to a gene; V was cut back by 5 bases and J by 5 bases. This CDR3 contains 17 residues. The germline V gene has CDR1 PRHDT and CDR2 FYEKMQ (reference sequence). This chain's CDR3 is CASSPTMMREVRDTQYF. The CDR3 DNA is TGTGCCAGCAGCCCAACTATGATGCGGGAGGTTAGAGATACGCAGTATTTT.

The rearrangement links TRBV6-1 to TRBJ1-4; TRBD1 aligns across 7 bases. There are 14 residues in the CDR3. CDR1 MNHNS and CDR2 SASEGT come from the germline V gene. The V and J ends lost 3 bases and 8 bases, in that order; junction bases with no gene match: 6. This chain's CDR3 is CASSETGSREKLFF. The CDR3 DNA is TGTGCCAGCAGTGAGACAGGGTCGAGGGAAAAACTGTTTTTT.

The chain couples TRBV29-1 to TRBJ2-3; 9 bases line up with TRBD2. Germline CDR1 reads SQVTM; CDR2 reads ANQGSEA. The CDR3 is made up of 15 amino acids. V gave up 6 bases and J gave up 2 bases; unmatched junction bases: 9. The CDR3 sequence is CSVEAGGRVTDTQYF. CDR3 nucleotide sequence: TGCAGCGTCGAGGCTGGCGGGAGGGTCACAGATACGCAGTATTTT.

Only a few counts were recorded for this clone. This rearrangement joins TRBV19 to TRBJ2-1, with D perhaps TRBD2 (6 bases). CDR1 is LNHDA and CDR2 is SQIVND in the germline V gene (reference sequence). This CDR3 region has 15 residues. Trimming removed 3 bases from V and 9 bases from J, with 18 bases in between. For the CDR3, the DNA is TGTGCCAGTAGTATTGGTTCAACGGGGGTCGCTGAGCAGTTCTTC. Translation gives CASSIGSTGVAEQFF.

The V call is TRBV6-1, the J call TRBJ2-4; D gene ambiguous. V lost 6 bases and J 0 bases, leaving 12 bases between the germline ends. Germline assignment: CDR1 MNHNS and CDR2 SASEGT. CDR3 length: 15 residues. CDR3 DNA sequence: TGTGCCAGCAGGCCCTCCTTGGCAGCCAAAAACATTCAGTACTTC. This encodes CASRPSLAAKNIQYF.

This chain links TRBV6-5 with TRBJ2-7; 10 bases fit TRBD1. CDR3 length: 15 amino acids. Germline CDR1 and CDR2: MNHEY and SVGAGI. The ends lost 4 bases at V and 4 bases at J; junction bases unmatched: 7. The CDR3 loop is CASSSAGTGAYEQYF. The CDR3 region has the DNA TGTGCCAGCAGTTCAGCCGGGACAGGGGCTTACGAGCAGTACTTC.

The chain employs TRBV21-1 and TRBJ2-7; TRBD2 is the table's D call and was not checked against the DNA. TRBV21-1 is tagged as a pseudogene. The CDR3 sequence is 16 residues long. The CDR3 DNA follows: TGTGCCAGTATATCCCGGCCAACTAGCGGGAAGTACGAGCAGTACTTC. Amino acid sequence: CASISRPTSGKYEQYF.

In its sample, this clone was seen once. J is TRBJ1-1 and V is TRBV7-3; 9 bases are a match to TRBD1. J gave up 1 base and V 4 bases, and 7 bases lay outside the gene matches. The CDR3 is made up of 16 amino acids. From germline, CDR1 is SGHTA and CDR2 FQGTGA. This CDR3 reads CASSSGTGIRNTEAFF. CDR3 DNA: TGTGCCAGCAGCTCCGGGACAGGGATACGGAACACTGAAGCTTTCTTT.

This rearrangement joins TRBV28 to TRBJ2-2, with D perhaps matching TRBD2 (6 bases). Between the trimmed V and J ends, which lost 7 bases and 4 bases, there was a span of 16 bases. CDR1 and CDR2 from the germline V gene are MDHEN and SYDVKM. This CDR3 has 15 residues. CDR3 nucleotides: TGTGCCAGCACCCCGCGCGGGACGGGCACCGGGGAGCTGTTTTTT. Protein sequence: CASTPRGTGTGELFF.

The chain recombines TRBV10-2 with TRBJ2-1; no firm D call. Germline CDR1 WSHSY, CDR2 SAAADI. This CDR3 comprises 14 residues. Trimming took 10 bases from V and 4 from J, leaving 17 bases between them. CDR3 nucleotides: TGCGCCATCACGTTTGGCGGAGCATACAATGAGCAGTTCTTC. As protein: CAITFGGAYNEQFF.

The rearrangement links TRBV7-9 to TRBJ2-1; 7 bases align to TRBD1. CDR3 length: 16 amino acids. Germline V gives CDR1 SEHNR, CDR2 FQNEAQ (reference sequence). V dropped 1 base and J dropped 0; count of bases not matched to a gene: 3. In nucleotides, the CDR3 is TGTGCCAGCAGCTTAGACAGGGGCCTCTCCTACAATGAGCAGTTCTTC. It is translated as CASSLDRGLSYNEQFF.

This clone has just one count. Written as DNA, the CDR3 is TGTGCCAGCAGCTTAGGGCGGAGTGCCTACGAGCAGTACTTC. Translating gives CASSLGRSAYEQYF. The chain joins TRBV7-2 to TRBJ2-7; D gene unclear. Germline V gene sequence: CDR1 SGHTA, CDR2 FQGNSA. Trimming removed 1 base from V and 2 bases from J, with 9 bases in between. The CDR3 has 14 residues.

The V gene is TRBV29-1, the J gene TRBJ2-3, with D maybe TRBD2 (5 bases). The CDR3 has 14 residues. Germline V gene lookup returns CDR1 SQVTM and CDR2 ANQGSEA. V was shortened by 0 bases and J by 3 bases, with 10 bases between the two germline ends. For the CDR3, the DNA is TGCAGCGTTGAAGACGGGCGAGGGACAGATACGCAGTATTTT. It codes for CSVEDGRGTDTQYF.

CDR3 amino acids: CASSKAETGGWEQYF. CDR3 DNA: TGTGCCAGCAGCAAAGCCGAGACAGGGGGTTGGGAGCAGTACTTC. The chain uses TRBV21-1 and TRBJ2-7; whether TRBD1, the table's D call, matches the DNA was not checked. TRBV21-1 is termed a pseudogene. This CDR3 region has 15 residues.

The V and J genes are TRBV11-3 and TRBJ2-3, with D perhaps TRBD2 (6 bases). The V end lost 2 bases, the J end lost 7 bases, and 13 bases lay between the germline ends. The CDR3 contains 14 residues. CDR1 and CDR2 from the germline V gene are SGHNT and YENEEA. The DNA for the CDR3 is TGTGCCAGCAGCTTAACAGCTAGCGTCCATACGCAGTATTTT. This gives the protein CASSLTASVHTQYF.

The J gene is TRBJ1-1, the V gene TRBV11-3, with 7 bases matching TRBD1. CDR3 length: 19 residues. Germline loops: CDR1 SGHNT, CDR2 YENEEA. V trimming: 7 bases; J trimming: 3 bases; junction bases outside the gene matches: 23. The CDR3 loop reads CASIRGPGVYRGIDTEAFF. The CDR3 DNA follows: TGTGCCAGCATCCGGGGGCCGGGCGTTTACAGGGGCATAGACACTGAAGCTTTCTTT. Complete variable domain (other parts from reference TRBV11-3 and TRBJ1-1): EAGVVQSPRYKIIEKKQPVAFWCNPISGHNTLYWYLQNLGQGPELLIRYENEEAVDDSQLPKDRFSAERLKGVDSTLKIQPAELGDSAVYLCASIRGPGVYRGIDTEAFFGQGTRLTVV.

Comments on this clone: Other DNA sequences in this specimen translate into the identical CDR3. The rearrangement joins TRBV9 to TRBJ1-2; 8 bases fit TRBD1. The V gene end was trimmed by 4 bases and the J gene end by 0 bases; junction bases not matched to a gene: 2. CDR3 length: 14 residues. The germline gives CDR1 SGDLS, CDR2 YYNGEE. CDR3 DNA sequence: TGTGCCAGCAGCCCGGGACAGGCTAACTATGGCTACACCTTC. Encoded protein: CASSPGQANYGYTF.

This chain links TRBV9 with TRBJ2-2; TRBD2 matches 16 bases. The ends lost 2 bases at V and 6 bases at J; junction bases unmatched: 10. This CDR3 has 19 amino acids. CDR1 is SGDLS, CDR2 YYNGEE, per germline. CDR3 DNA sequence: TGTGCCAGCAGCGTGGCCGGGACTAGCGGGAGGGGAGGGGCCGGGGAGCTGTTTTTT. Its translation: CASSVAGTSGRGGAGELFF.

This chain links TRBV9 with TRBJ2-3; possibly TRBD2 for D (6 bases). The CDR3 is 15 amino acids. From germline, CDR1 is SGDLS and CDR2 YYNGEE. V dropped 2 bases and J dropped 5 bases, with 15 bases sitting between them. The CDR3 protein is CASSVSGRRGDTQYF. In DNA, the CDR3 is TGTGCCAGCAGCGTTAGCGGTCGGCGGGGAGATACGCAGTATTTT.

The chain combines TRBV30 with TRBJ1-4, with 7 positions matching TRBD1. CDR3 size: 15 residues. The J segment lost 7 bases and the V segment lost 4 bases, leaving 12 bases of the junction unmatched. CDR1 is GTSNPN and CDR2 is SVGIG in the germline V gene (reference sequence). The CDR3 DNA reads as TGTGCCTGGAATCGGGAGCGACAGGGAGCTGAAAAACTGTTTTTT. Amino acids: CAWNRERQGAEKLFF.

This chain joins TRBV28 and TRBJ2-1; D is perhaps TRBD1 (5 bases). Germline CDR1 and CDR2: MDHEN and SYDVKM. V was pared by 8 bases and J by 6 bases, with 17 bases between. This CDR3 has 14 residues. The CDR3 DNA sequence: TGTGCCAGCCATCAACCCGGCAGGGCCAATGAGCAGTTCTTC. Translated: CASHQPGRANEQFF.

J is TRBJ1-5 and V is TRBV2; 10 bases are shared with TRBD1. This CDR3 region has 15 residues. In germline, CDR1 is SNHLY, CDR2 FYNNEI. After removal of 3 bases from V and 4 bases from J, the junction contained 3 bases not matched to a gene. CDR3 sequence reads: CASSEDRGGNQPQHF. The CDR3 region has the DNA TGTGCCAGCAGTGAGGACAGGGGGGGAAATCAGCCCCAGCATTTT. Full variable domain (missing parts from reference TRBV2 and TRBJ1-5): EPEVTQTPSHQVTQMGQEVILRCVPISNHLYFYWYRQILGQKVEFLVSFYNNEISEKSEIFDDQFSVERPDGSNFTLKIRSTKLEDSAMYFCASSEDRGGNQPQHFGDGTRLSIL.

V gene TRBV27 combines with J gene TRBJ1-2; 9 bases match TRBD1. Germline CDR1 MNHEY, CDR2 SMNVEV (reference sequence). CDR3 length: 14 amino acids. V lost 8 bases, J lost 4 bases, and 8 bases stayed unmatched. This CDR3 reads CASSPGTGTYGYTF. The CDR3 coding sequence is TGTGCCAGCTCCCCGGGGACAGGGACCTATGGCTACACCTTC.

DNA for the CDR3: TGCGCCAGTCGTAGCGGGAGCGACACCGGGGAGCTGTTTTTT. Residues: CASRSGSDTGELFF. The gene calls are TRBV5-1 and TRBJ2-2; 9 nucleotides align to TRBD2. Germline trimming cut 8 bases from V and 3 bases from J; bases unmatched to any gene: 5. Germline CDR1 SGHRS, CDR2 YFSETQ. The CDR3 runs to 14 residues. Variable domain in full (rest from reference TRBV5-1 and TRBJ2-2): KAGVTQTPRYLIKTRGQQVTLSCSPISGHRSVSWYQQTPGQGLQFLFEYFSETQRNKGNFPGRFSGRQFSNSRSEMNVSTLELGDSALYLCASRSGSDTGELFFGEGSRLTVL.

The J gene is TRBJ2-5, the V gene TRBV9; TRBD2 agrees at 11 bases. The CDR3 spans 14 residues. From germline, CDR1 is SGDLS and CDR2 YYNGEE. V was clipped by 4 bases and J by 4 bases; unmatched bases: 3. CDR3 residues: CASSHGLAGETQYF. DNA of the CDR3: TGTGCCAGCAGCCATGGACTAGCGGGAGAGACCCAGTACTTC. Full variable domain (rest looked up from reference TRBV9 and TRBJ2-5): DSGVTQTPKHLITATGQRVTLRCSPRSGDLSVYWYQQSLDQGLQFLIQYYNGEERAKGNILERFSAQQFPDLHSELNLSSLELGDSALYFCASSHGLAGETQYFGPGTRLLVL.

The CDR3: CATSRGSGGSSYEQYF. The CDR3 nucleotides are TGTGCCACCAGCAGAGGGAGCGGCGGGAGTTCCTACGAGCAGTACTTC. The J gene is TRBJ2-7, the V gene TRBV15, with 7 bases aligning to TRBD2. The CDR3 contains 16 residues. Per the germline V gene, CDR1 is LNHNV and CDR2 is YYDKDF (reference sequence). V gave up 1 base and J gave up 1 base; unmatched junction bases: 7.

The genes are TRBV7-3 and TRBJ2-1; tentative D call: TRBD2 (7 bases). V shed 5 bases and J shed 8 bases, with 16 bases lying between them. The CDR3 loop spans 14 amino acids. Germline CDR1 SGHTA, CDR2 FQGTGA. CDR3 nucleotides: TGTGCCAGCAGCCGGACCAGGGAGGGGGATGAGCAGTTCTTC. Protein sequence: CASSRTREGDEQFF.